These 20 T cell receptor beta chains came from one sample sequenced in a study of T cell responses to AZD1222 COVID-19 vaccine. Method: immunoSEQ multiplex PCR; TCRdb's copy keeps in-frame clones and lacks some. The sample contains 100,000 to 150,000 clones, 90% of which appear only once. The sample here was peripheral blood, taken on day 0 of AZD1222 vaccination. Every receptor here comes from an adult in good health.

This rearrangement joins TRBV24-1 to TRBJ1-3; D gene unclear. Deletions cut 2 bases from V and 2 bases from J, with 9 bases between. Per the germline V gene, CDR1 is KGHDR and CDR2 is SFDVKD. This CDR3 is 15 amino acids long. In nucleotides, the CDR3 is TGTGCCACCAGTGATTCGCGGGGAGCTGGAAACACCATATATTTT. This sequence encodes CATSDSRGAGNTIYF.

This clone was seen a handful of times. V and J are TRBV30 and TRBJ2-1; D assignment may be TRBD1 or TRBD2 (6 bases each). With 3 bases removed from V and 2 bases from J, the gap between germline ends came to 14 bases. The CDR3 length is 15 residues. Germline V gene lookup returns CDR1 GTSNPN and CDR2 SVGIG (reference sequence). CDR3 sequence reads: CAWSLGGTPYNEQFF. CDR3 DNA sequence: TGTGCCTGGAGCCTCGGAGGGACACCCTACAATGAGCAGTTCTTC.

Details on this clone: At one end, the junction sequence differs from germline, possibly due to a read error. This sequence joins TRBV11-3 and TRBJ2-7; weak D call: TRBD1 (7 bases). This CDR3 is built from 15 residues. The germline gives CDR1 SGHNT, CDR2 YENEEA. In nucleotides, the CDR3 is TGCATTAACGGGGGAGGACAGGACCTCACCTACGAGCAGTACTTC. Translating gives CINGGGQDLTYEQYF.

This chain connects TRBV27 to TRBJ2-6; the D gene is possibly TRBD2 (5 bases). Trimming shortened V by 8 bases and J by 0 bases, and 11 bases separated the two germline ends. The CDR3 is made up of 15 amino acids. Germline lookup yields CDR1 MNHEY and CDR2 SMNVEV (reference sequence). This chain's CDR3 is CASGPRVSGANVLTF. As DNA, the CDR3 is TGTGCCAGCGGACCGAGGGTCTCTGGGGCCAACGTCCTGACTTTC.

This chain links TRBV2 with TRBJ2-1; 7 bases map to TRBD1. The CDR3 is made up of 17 amino acids. The germline CDR1 and CDR2 sequences are SNHLY and FYNNEI. J lost 12 bases, V lost 7 bases, and 24 bases had no gene match. This CDR3 reads CASIPSVVGQTRQGQFF. The CDR3 bases are TGTGCCAGCATTCCCTCGGTCGTGGGACAGACCCGCCAAGGGCAGTTCTTC.

CDR3 in DNA: TGTGCCAGCTCACCACCGCAGGGAGATACGCAGTATTTT. This codes for CASSPPQGDTQYF. The genes are TRBV18 and TRBJ2-3; weak D call: TRBD1 (5 bases). The CDR3 contains 13 residues. V was trimmed by 0 bases and J by 5 bases, leaving 6 bases between them. In germline, CDR1 is KGHSH, CDR2 LQKENI.

The chain is built from TRBV12-3 or TRBV12-4 and TRBJ2-7; D remains ambiguous. The CDR3 length is 13 residues. V lost 2 bases and J 2 bases, leaving 7 bases between the germline ends. CDR3 nucleotide sequence: TGTGCCAGCAGTTTACGGACCACCTACGAGCAGTACTTC. It codes for CASSLRTTYEQYF.

The chain combines TRBV24-1 with TRBJ2-1, with TRBD2 identical over 13 bases. The length of the CDR3 is 15 residues. CDR1 is KGHDR and CDR2 is SFDVKD in the germline V gene. V was pared by 7 bases and J by 10 bases, with 9 bases of the junction left unmatched. CDR3 coding DNA: TGTGCCACCAGCGGACTAGCGGGAGAACGTGGCGAGCAGTTCTTC. Translation gives CATSGLAGERGEQFF.

CDR3 in DNA: TGTGCCAGCAGTTTGTGGGGGCCGGGGGGTGAAGCTTTCTTT. It translates to CASSLWGPGGEAFF. This sequence joins TRBV27 and TRBJ1-1; perhaps TRBD1 as D (6 bases). V lost 3 bases, J lost 7 bases, and 15 bases lay in between. The CDR3 loop spans 14 amino acids. Germline CDR1 and CDR2: MNHEY and SMNVEV (reference sequence).

V usage is TRBV7-6 and J usage is TRBJ2-5; D is undetermined. The germline V and J ends were trimmed by 8 bases and 0 bases, with 13 bases remaining between them. This CDR3 is 14 amino acids long. CDR1 and CDR2 (germline): SGHVS, FNYEAQ. CDR3 DNA: TGTGCCAGCTGGAGTGGGATGTACCAAGAGACCCAGTACTTC. This encodes CASWSGMYQETQYF.

The V call is TRBV5-6, the J call TRBJ1-5, with TRBD1 matching 7 bases. Trimming at V came to 4 bases and at J to 11 bases, leaving 9 bases not matched to a gene. The CDR3 covers 13 residues. CDR1 and CDR2 from the germline V gene are SGHDT and YYEEEE. For the CDR3, the DNA is TGTGCCAGCAGCAGGGGGCTTTTTTCATCCCAGCATTTT. This encodes CASSRGLFSSQHF.

This clone has only one observation. The chain links TRBV28 to TRBJ2-7; TRBD1 matches at 7 bases. There are 14 residues in the CDR3. CDR1 and CDR2 from the germline V gene are MDHEN and SYDVKM. V dropped 5 bases and J dropped 4; count of bases not matched to a gene: 8. The CDR3 loop reads CASSRGGSGYEQYF. The CDR3 bases are TGTGCCAGCAGTCGAGGGGGCAGCGGTTACGAGCAGTACTTC.

The V call is TRBV19, the J call TRBJ2-3; 8 nucleotides align to TRBD2. CDR1 is LNHDA and CDR2 is SQIVND in the germline V gene (reference sequence). V shed 0 bases, J shed 3 bases, and the junction held 17 bases outside the gene matches. This CDR3 has 20 amino acids. The CDR3 nucleotides are TGTGCCAGTAGTATAGAAGCCCTCTTGCGGGAGGACCCGAGGACAGATACGCAGTATTTT. This codes for CASSIEALLREDPRTDTQYF.

This sequence joins TRBV7-9 and TRBJ2-7, with 11 nucleotides matching TRBD2. Germline CDR1 is SEHNR and CDR2 is FQNEAQ (reference sequence). This CDR3 has 19 amino acids. V was clipped by 5 bases and J by 4 bases; unmatched bases: 19. CDR3 DNA: TGTGCCAGCAGCGCCAAGGGGACAGGGAGACTAGCGGGATTATACGAGCAGTACTTC. Its translation is CASSAKGTGRLAGLYEQYF.

This rearrangement joins TRBV5-4 to TRBJ1-1; D uncertain. The CDR3 extends over 15 amino acids. Trimming cost V 3 bases and J 1 base, with 13 bases left between them. Germline CDR1 reads SGHNT; CDR2 reads YYREEE (reference sequence). This CDR3 is CASSYYDGPNTEAFF. As DNA, the CDR3 is TGTGCCAGCAGCTATTATGACGGACCGAACACTGAAGCTTTCTTT.

The chain couples TRBV3-1 (or the pseudogene TRBV3-2) to TRBJ1-6; weak D call: TRBD1 (6 bases). Germline V lookup: CDR1 LGHDT, CDR2 YNNKEL (reference sequence). V was shortened by 3 bases and J by 7 bases, with 10 bases between the two germline ends. This CDR3 spans 14 amino acids. CDR3 residues: CASSHNRENSPLHF. CDR3 coding DNA: TGTGCCAGCAGCCACAACAGGGAAAATTCACCCCTCCACTTT.

This clone occurred once. This chain joins TRBV5-1 and TRBJ1-5; D uncertain. There are 13 residues in the CDR3. CDR1 and CDR2 (germline): SGHRS, YFSETQ. V was pared by 0 bases and J by 7 bases, with 8 bases between. CDR3: CASSLGSGQPQHF. The CDR3 DNA reads TGCGCCAGCAGCTTGGGGTCCGGCCAGCCCCAGCATTTT.

CDR3 sequence (DNA): TGTGCCAGCAGCTCTCTAAACGTACATTTT. Its translation: CASSSLNVHF. V usage is TRBV21-1 and J usage is TRBJ1-3. TRBV21-1 is termed a pseudogene. The CDR3 consists of 10 residues.

The chain uses TRBV18 and TRBJ2-7; 7 nucleotides line up with TRBD1. This CDR3 comprises 13 residues. The germline CDR1 and CDR2 sequences are KGHSH and LQKENI. The ends lost 8 bases at V and 2 bases at J; junction bases unmatched: 6. CDR3 amino acids: CASTSGTAYEQYF. The CDR3 DNA follows: TGTGCCAGCACGTCCGGGACAGCCTACGAGCAGTACTTC.

This sequence joins TRBV28 and TRBJ1-2, with a weak D call TRBD1 (5 bases). The CDR3 loop spans 12 amino acids. Germline V lookup: CDR1 MDHEN, CDR2 SYDVKM. V was shortened by 6 bases and J by 4 bases, with 9 bases between the two germline ends. The CDR3 DNA follows: TGTGCCAGCAGCACCGGGGCCTATGGCTACACCTTC. It encodes CASSTGAYGYTF.